This TCR beta chain was captured in a study of shared T cell receptors in the human thymus. TCRdb's copy holds only in-frame clones and misses some; the assay was immunoSEQ multiplex PCR. This sample yields hundreds of thousands of clones, of which 87% are seen a single time; 0.0094% belongs to the top ten. This sample was also put to use in a study of human thymus T cells. From that study: The sample donors, healthy Finnish infants, were having corrective surgery for congenital heart defects. In corrective heart surgery, resections were taken, and these provided the thymus tissue.

Sequenced: thymocytes. This clonotype was obtained from a boy in the first two years of life with a congenital heart defect.

The CDR3 nucleotides are TGTGCCAGCTCACCACCGGTGGCAGGGCCCTACGAGCAGTACTTC. It is translated as CASSPPVAGPYEQYF. The chain uses TRBV18 and TRBJ2-7; D may be TRBD1 (5 bases). There are 15 residues in the CDR3. Trimming left V 0 bases short and J 2 bases short, with 11 bases between. In germline, CDR1 is KGHSH, CDR2 LQKENI.